What follows describes a single T cell receptor beta chain. Its antigen is currently unknown. The sample is drawn from a study of cytomegalovirus exposure and HLA in healthy donors. Study conclusions and caveats: According to a later analysis, TCR clusters from the first cohort tended to co-occur in the roughly 120 validation repertoires. Some public TCRs appeared in many individuals, while most sequences were rare. Cytomegalovirus-associated TCR beta chains were listed, numbering some 170. Reports showed the classifier diagnosing cytomegalovirus status with high specificity and sensitivity.

V was shortened by 3 bases and J by 3 bases, with 15 bases between the two germline ends. CDR3 length: 16 amino acids. Per the germline V gene, CDR1 is MNHEY and CDR2 is SMNVEV (reference sequence). TCRdb's copy holds only in-frame clones and misses some; the assay was immunoSEQ multiplex PCR. The top ten clones hold around 2.1% of a sample with around 99,000 clones, roughly 86% of them seen once. The source of this sequence is a woman aged 18 to 35 in good health and CMV-seronegative. Specimen: PBMCs. The J gene is TRBJ2-1, the V gene TRBV27; tentative D call: TRBD2 (6 bases). This chain's CDR3 is CASSLQYGLLYNEQFF. CDR3 nucleotide sequence: TGTGCCAGCAGTTTGCAGTACGGACTACTCTACAATGAGCAGTTCTTC.